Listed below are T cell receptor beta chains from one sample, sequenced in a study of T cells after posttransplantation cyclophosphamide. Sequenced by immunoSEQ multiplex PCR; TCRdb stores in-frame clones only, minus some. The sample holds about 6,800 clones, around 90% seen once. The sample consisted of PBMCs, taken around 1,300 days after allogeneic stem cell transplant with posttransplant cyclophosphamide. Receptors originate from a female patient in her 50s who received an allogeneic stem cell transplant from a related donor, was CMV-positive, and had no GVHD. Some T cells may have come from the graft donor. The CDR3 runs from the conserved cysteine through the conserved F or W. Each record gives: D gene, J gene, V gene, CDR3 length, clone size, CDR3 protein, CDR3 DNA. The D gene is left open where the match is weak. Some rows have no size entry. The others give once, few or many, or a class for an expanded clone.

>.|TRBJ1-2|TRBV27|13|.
CASSLRGNYGYTF
TGTGCCAGCAGTTTGAGGGGGAACTATGGCTACACCTTC
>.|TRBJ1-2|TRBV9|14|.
CASSKQTGRNGYTF
TGTGCCAGCAGCAAGCAGACAGGCAGGAATGGCTACACCTTC
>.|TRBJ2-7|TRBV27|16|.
CASSLDPGKGPYEQYF
TGTGCCAGCAGTTTAGATCCTGGAAAGGGGCCTTACGAGCAGTACTTC
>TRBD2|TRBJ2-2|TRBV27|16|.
CASSRLGRGSAGELFF
TGTGCCAGCAGTCGCCTCGGGAGGGGGTCGGCCGGGGAGCTGTTTTTT
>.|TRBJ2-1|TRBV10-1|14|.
CASSDGGRGDEQFF
TGCGCCAGCAGTGACGGCGGTCGCGGAGATGAGCAGTTCTTC
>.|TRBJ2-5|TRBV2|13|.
CASSEAPLGTQYF
TGTGCCAGTTCAGAAGCGCCCCTGGGGACCCAGTACTTC
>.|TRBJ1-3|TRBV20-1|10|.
CSAAHGTIYF
TGCAGTGCAGCCCATGGCACCATATATTTT
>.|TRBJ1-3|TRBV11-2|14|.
CASSLLTGGNTIYF
TGTGCCAGCAGCTTACTTACAGGGGGAAACACCATATATTTT
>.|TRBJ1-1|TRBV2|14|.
CASNAQGPNTEAFF
TGTGCCAGCAATGCACAGGGACCGAACACTGAAGCTTTCTTT
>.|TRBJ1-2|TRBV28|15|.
CASSFVRGGLGGYTF
TGTGCCAGCAGTTTCGTTCGCGGGGGCTTGGGCGGCTACACCTTC
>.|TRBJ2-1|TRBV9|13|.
CASSPITRGEQFF
TGTGCCAGCAGCCCCATCACAAGGGGTGAGCAGTTCTTC
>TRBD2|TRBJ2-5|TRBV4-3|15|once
CASSRKLAGGETQYF
TGCGCCAGCAGCCGGAAACTAGCGGGAGGAGAGACCCAGTACTTC
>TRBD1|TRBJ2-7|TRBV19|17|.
CASSTPAPGQGSYEQYF
TGTGCCAGTAGTACACCCGCCCCGGGACAGGGGTCCTACGAGCAGTACTTC
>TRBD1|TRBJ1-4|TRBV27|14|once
CASSLGQVNEKLFF
TGTGCCAGCAGTCTCGGACAGGTTAATGAAAAACTGTTTTTT
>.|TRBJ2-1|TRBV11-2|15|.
CASSFFRGTYNEQFF
TGTGCCAGCAGCTTTTTTAGGGGGACCTACAATGAGCAGTTCTTC
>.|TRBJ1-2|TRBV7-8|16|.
CASSLADRTGIYGYTF
TGTGCCAGCAGCTTAGCAGACAGGACGGGGATCTATGGCTACACCTTC
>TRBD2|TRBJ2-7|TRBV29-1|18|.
CRLPGLAGGLTSSYEQYF
TGCCGACTCCCGGGACTAGCGGGAGGGCTTACCAGCTCCTACGAGCAGTACTTC
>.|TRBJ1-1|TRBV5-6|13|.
CASSPITGSEAFF
TGTGCCAGCAGCCCGATAACAGGTTCCGAAGCTTTCTTT
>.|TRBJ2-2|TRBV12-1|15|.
CASSLGREHTGELFF
TGTGCCAGCAGCTTGGGGCGGGAGCACACCGGGGAGCTGTTTTTT
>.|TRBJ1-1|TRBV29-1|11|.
CSHLWGPEAFF
TGCAGCCACCTTTGGGGCCCTGAAGCTTTCTTT
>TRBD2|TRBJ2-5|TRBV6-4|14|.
CASSELAGGETQYF
TGTGCCAGCAGTGAACTAGCGGGAGGGGAGACCCAGTACTTC
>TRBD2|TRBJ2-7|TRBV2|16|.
CASMGGNSLPRGEQYF
TGTGCCAGCATGGGGGGGAACAGCCTCCCCCGTGGGGAGCAGTACTTC
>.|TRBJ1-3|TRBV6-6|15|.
CASSYLTPSGNTIYF
TGTGCCAGCAGTTACCTGACTCCCTCTGGAAACACCATATATTTT
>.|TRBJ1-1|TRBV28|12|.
CASSPRFTEAFF
TGTGCCAGCAGCCCCCGTTTCACTGAAGCTTTCTTT
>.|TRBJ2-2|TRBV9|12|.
CASSVGLGELFF
TGTGCCAGCAGCGTAGGTCTCGGGGAGCTGTTTTTT
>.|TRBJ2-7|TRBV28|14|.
CASSLGQGPYEQYF
TGTGCCAGCAGTTTGGGGCAGGGTCCCTACGAGCAGTACTTC
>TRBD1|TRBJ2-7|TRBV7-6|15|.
CASSLRGTGTYEQYF
TGTGCCAGCAGCTTAAGAGGGACAGGAACGTACGAGCAGTACTTC
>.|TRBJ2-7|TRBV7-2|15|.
CASSLDSGPSYEQYF
TGTGCCAGCAGCTTAGATAGCGGTCCCTCCTACGAGCAGTACTTC
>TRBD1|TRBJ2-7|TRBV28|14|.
CASSLEGQLGEQYF
TGTGCCAGCAGTTTAGAGGGACAGCTCGGCGAGCAGTACTTC